This TCR beta chain comes out of a study of shared clonotypes between healthy human individuals. Study results and caveats: Among donors, clonotype sharing was expected to be affected by sequencing depth. Clonotypes not shared had lower generation probabilities than those common to all four donors.

Only in-frame clones appear in the TCRdb table, and some are missing; sequencing was by immunoSEQ multiplex PCR. The sample includes over 2,000,000 clones, just under 95% seen only once; the top ten take around 1.7%. Cells designated naive CD8 were CD45RO-negative and were positively selected for CCR7, with terminally differentiated effector memory CD45RA+ cells excluded. Per germline, CDR1 LNHDA and CDR2 SQIVND (reference sequence). Trimming took 4 bases from V and 3 from J; bases not matched to a gene: 6. This CDR3 contains 16 residues. On this clone: Its antigen is still unknown.

The gene calls are TRBV19 and TRBJ2-7; TRBD2 matches 13 bases. This receptor was identified in a man aged 18 to 30 in good health. Some clones in this sample may be carry-over from other donors' samples. Sequenced material: naive CD8+ T cells from PBMCs. The CDR3: CASSTRGTSGIYEQYF. In nucleotides, the CDR3 is TGTGCCAGTAGTACCCGAGGGACTAGCGGGATCTACGAGCAGTACTTC.